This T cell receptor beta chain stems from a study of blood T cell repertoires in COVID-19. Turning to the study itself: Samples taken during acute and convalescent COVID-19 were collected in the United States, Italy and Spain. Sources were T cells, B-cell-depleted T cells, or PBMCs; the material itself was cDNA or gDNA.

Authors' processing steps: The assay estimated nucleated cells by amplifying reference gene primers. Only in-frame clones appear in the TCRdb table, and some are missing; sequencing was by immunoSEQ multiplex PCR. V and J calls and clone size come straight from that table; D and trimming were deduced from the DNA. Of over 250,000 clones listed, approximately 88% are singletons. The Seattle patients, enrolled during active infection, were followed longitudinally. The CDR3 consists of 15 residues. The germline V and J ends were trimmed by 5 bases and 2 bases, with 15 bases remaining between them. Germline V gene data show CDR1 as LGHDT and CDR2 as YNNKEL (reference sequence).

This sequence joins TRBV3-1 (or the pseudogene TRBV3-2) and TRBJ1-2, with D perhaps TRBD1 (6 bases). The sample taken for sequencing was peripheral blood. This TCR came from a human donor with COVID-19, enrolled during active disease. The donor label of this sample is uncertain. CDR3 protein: CASSLGPQGNYGYTF. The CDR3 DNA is TGTGCCAGCAGCTTAGGGCCTCAGGGGAACTATGGCTACACCTTC.